The clone carrying this T cell receptor (beta chain) was recorded only once. This entry comes from a study of blood T cell repertoires in COVID-19. Study summary: Spain, Italy and the United States supplied samples that represented acute and convalescent COVID-19. In each case, the material was cDNA or gDNA derived from T cells, B-cell-depleted T cells, or PBMCs.

The CDR3 spans 15 residues. The germline CDR1 and CDR2 sequences are SGDLS and YYNGEE. V was pared by 3 bases and J by 10 bases, with 10 bases of the junction left unmatched. Using immunoSEQ multiplex PCR, the repertoire was profiled, and TCRdb retains in-frame clones only, with some absent. Here the sample spans roughly 40,000 clones, around 90% being singletons. Sequenced: peripheral blood. The rearrangement links TRBV9 to TRBJ1-6; 7 bases agree with TRBD1. The sequence derives from a woman aged 40 to 49 with acute or convalescent COVID-19. CDR3 DNA: TGTGCCAGCAGCGAGAGACAGGGAGATTACTCACCCCTCCACTTT. It encodes CASSERQGDYSPLHF.